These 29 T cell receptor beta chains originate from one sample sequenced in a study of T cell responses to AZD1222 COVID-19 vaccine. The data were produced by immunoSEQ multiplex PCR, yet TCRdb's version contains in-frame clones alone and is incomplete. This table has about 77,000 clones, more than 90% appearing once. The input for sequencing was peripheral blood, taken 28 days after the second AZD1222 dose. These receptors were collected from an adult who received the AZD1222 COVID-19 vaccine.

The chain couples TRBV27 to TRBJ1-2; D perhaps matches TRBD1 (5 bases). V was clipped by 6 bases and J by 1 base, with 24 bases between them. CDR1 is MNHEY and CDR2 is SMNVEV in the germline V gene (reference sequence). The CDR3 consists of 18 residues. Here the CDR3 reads CASSLRGRNNFLNYGYTF. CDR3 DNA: TGTGCCAGCAGCCTTAGGGGACGGAATAACTTCCTTAACTATGGCTACACCTTC.

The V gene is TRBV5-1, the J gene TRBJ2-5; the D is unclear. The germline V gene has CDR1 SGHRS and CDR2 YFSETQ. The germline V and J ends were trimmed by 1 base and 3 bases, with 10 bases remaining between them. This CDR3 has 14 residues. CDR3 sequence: CASSLKAVEETQYF. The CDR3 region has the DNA TGCGCCAGCAGCTTGAAGGCAGTAGAAGAGACCCAGTACTTC.

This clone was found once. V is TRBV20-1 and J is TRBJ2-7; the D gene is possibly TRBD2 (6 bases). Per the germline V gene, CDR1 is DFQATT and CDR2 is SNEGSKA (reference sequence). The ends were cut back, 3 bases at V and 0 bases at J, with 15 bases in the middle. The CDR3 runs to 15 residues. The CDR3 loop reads CSASGTATSSYEQYF. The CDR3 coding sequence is TGCAGTGCTAGTGGGACTGCGACAAGCTCCTACGAGCAGTACTTC.

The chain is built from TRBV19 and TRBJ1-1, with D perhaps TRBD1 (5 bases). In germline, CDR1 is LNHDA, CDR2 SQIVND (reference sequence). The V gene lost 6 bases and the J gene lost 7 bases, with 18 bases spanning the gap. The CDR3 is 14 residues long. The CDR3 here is CASSRNRGSSEAFF. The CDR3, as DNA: TGTGCCAGTAGCCGAAACCGGGGGTCCAGTGAAGCTTTCTTT.

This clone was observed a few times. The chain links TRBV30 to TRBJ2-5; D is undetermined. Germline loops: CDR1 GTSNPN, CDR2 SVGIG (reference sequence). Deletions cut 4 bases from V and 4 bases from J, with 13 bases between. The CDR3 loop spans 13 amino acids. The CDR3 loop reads CAWIGRARETQYF. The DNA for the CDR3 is TGTGCCTGGATCGGTAGGGCAAGAGAGACCCAGTACTTC.

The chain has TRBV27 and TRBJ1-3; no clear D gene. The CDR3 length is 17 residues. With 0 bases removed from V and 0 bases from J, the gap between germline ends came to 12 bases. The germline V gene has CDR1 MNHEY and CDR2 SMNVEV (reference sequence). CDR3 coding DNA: TGTGCCAGCAGTTTATCGGCGGAGATCTACTCTGGAAACACCATATATTTT. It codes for CASSLSAEIYSGNTIYF.

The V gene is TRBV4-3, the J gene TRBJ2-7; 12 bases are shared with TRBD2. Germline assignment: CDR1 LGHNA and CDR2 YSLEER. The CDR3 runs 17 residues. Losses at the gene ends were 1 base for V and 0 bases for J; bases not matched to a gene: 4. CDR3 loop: CASSQGRTSGTSYEQYF. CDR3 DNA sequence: TGCGCCAGCAGCCAAGGACGGACTAGCGGGACCTCCTACGAGCAGTACTTC.

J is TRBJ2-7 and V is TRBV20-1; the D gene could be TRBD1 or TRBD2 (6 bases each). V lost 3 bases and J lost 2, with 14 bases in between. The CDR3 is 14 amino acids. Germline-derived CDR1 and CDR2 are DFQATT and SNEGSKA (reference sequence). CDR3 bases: TGCAGTGCTAGTACGGGGGCCCTTACCTACGAGCAGTACTTC. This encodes CSASTGALTYEQYF.

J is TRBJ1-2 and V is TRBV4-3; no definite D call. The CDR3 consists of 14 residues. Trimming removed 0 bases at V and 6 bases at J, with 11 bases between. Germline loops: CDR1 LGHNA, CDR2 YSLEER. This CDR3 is CASSQDPRGNGYTF. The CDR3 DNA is TGCGCCAGCAGCCAAGATCCCCGGGGAAATGGCTACACCTTC.

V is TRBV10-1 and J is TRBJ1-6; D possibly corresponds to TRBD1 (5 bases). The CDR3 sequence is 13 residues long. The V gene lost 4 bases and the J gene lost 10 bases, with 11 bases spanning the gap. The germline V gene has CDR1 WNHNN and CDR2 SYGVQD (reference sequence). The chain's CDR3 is CASSGRGKSPLHF. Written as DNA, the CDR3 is TGCGCCAGCAGTGGGAGGGGTAAATCACCCCTCCACTTT.

In nucleotides, the CDR3 is TGTGCCAGCAGCCAGGGTCCAGCTGGGGGCATTCAGTACTTC. As protein: CASSQGPAGGIQYF. The rearrangement joins TRBV7-9 to TRBJ2-4, with D possibly called TRBD1 or TRBD2 (5 bases each). V lost 5 bases to trimming and J lost 9 bases, with 17 bases between them. The length of the CDR3 is 14 residues. From germline, CDR1 is SEHNR and CDR2 FQNEAQ (reference sequence).

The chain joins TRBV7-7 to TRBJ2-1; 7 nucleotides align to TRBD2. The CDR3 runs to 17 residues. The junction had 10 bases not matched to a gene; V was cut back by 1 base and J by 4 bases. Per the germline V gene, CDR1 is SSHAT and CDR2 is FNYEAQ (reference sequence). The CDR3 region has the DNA TGTGCCAGCAGCTTAGGGTCCCTGGCGGGAGATTACAATGAGCAGTTCTTC. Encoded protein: CASSLGSLAGDYNEQFF.

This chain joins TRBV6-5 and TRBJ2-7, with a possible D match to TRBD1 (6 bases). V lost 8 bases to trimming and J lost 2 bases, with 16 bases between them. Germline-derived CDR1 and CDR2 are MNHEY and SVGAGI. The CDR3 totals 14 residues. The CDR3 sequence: CASEKTGPAYEQYF. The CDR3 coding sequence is TGTGCCAGCGAAAAGACAGGTCCGGCCTACGAGCAGTACTTC.

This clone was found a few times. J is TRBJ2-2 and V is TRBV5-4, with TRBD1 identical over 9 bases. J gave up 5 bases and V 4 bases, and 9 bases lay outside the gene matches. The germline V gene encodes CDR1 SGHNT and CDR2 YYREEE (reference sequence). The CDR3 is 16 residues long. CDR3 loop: CASSRLTGGLTGELFF. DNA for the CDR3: TGTGCCAGCAGCCGGCTAACAGGGGGCTTGACCGGGGAGCTGTTTTTT.

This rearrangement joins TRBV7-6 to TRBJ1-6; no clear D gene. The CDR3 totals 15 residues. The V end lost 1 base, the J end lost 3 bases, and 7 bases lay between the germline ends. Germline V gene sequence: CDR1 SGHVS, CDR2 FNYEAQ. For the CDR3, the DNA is TGTGCCAGCAGCTTAGGGCCAGGCTATAATTCACCCCTCCACTTT. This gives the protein CASSLGPGYNSPLHF.

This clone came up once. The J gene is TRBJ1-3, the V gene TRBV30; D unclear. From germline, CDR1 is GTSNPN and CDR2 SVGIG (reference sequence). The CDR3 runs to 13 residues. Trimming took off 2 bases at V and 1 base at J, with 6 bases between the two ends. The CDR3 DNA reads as TGTGCCTGGAGTTGGGGATCTGGAAACACCATATATTTT. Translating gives CAWSWGSGNTIYF. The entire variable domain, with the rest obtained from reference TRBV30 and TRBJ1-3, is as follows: SQTIHQWPATLVQPVGSPLSLECTVEGTSNPNLYWYRQAAGRGLQLLFYSVGIGQISSEVPQNLSASRPQDRQFILSSKKLLLSDSGFYLCAWSWGSGNTIYFGEGSWLTVV.

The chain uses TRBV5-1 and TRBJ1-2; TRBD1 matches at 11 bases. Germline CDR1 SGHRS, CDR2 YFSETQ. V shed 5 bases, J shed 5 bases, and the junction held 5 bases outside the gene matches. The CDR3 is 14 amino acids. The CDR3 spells CASRMDRGLYGYTF. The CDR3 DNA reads TGCGCCAGCAGGATGGACAGGGGGCTTTATGGCTACACCTTC.

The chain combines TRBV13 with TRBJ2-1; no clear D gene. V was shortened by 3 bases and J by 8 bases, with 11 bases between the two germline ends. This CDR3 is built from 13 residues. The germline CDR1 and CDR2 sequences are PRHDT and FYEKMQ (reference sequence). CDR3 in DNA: TGTGCCAGCAGCTTTAGGTTGTGGCATGAGCAGTTCTTC. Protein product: CASSFRLWHEQFF.

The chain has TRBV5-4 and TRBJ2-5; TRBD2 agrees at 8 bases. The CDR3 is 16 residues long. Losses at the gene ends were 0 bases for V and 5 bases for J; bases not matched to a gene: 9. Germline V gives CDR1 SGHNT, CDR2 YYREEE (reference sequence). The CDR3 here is CASSLAATGGVETQYF. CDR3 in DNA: TGTGCCAGCAGCTTGGCCGCAACGGGAGGGGTGGAGACCCAGTACTTC.

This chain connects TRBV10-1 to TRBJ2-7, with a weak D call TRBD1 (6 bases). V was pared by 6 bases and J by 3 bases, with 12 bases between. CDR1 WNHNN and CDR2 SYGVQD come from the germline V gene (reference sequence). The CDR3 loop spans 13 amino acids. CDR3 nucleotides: TGCGCCAGCAGAGGGACACAGGACTACGAGCAGTACTTC. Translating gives CASRGTQDYEQYF.

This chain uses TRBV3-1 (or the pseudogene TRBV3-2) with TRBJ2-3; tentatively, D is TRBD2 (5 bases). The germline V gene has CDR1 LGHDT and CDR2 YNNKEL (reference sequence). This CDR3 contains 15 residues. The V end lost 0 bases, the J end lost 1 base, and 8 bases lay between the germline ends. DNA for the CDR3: TGTGCCAGCAGCCAAGATCTAGCTGGCACAGATACGCAGTATTTT. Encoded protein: CASSQDLAGTDTQYF.

CDR3 coding DNA: TGTGCCAGCAGCCGGACCGGGACAGGGGAAGGGGAGCAGTACTTC. Its translation: CASSRTGTGEGEQYF. The chain carries TRBV7-9 and TRBJ2-7; 10 positions match TRBD1. With V trimmed by 5 bases and J by 7 bases, 11 bases remained unmatched. This CDR3 has 15 residues. CDR1 is SEHNR, CDR2 FQNEAQ, per germline (reference sequence).

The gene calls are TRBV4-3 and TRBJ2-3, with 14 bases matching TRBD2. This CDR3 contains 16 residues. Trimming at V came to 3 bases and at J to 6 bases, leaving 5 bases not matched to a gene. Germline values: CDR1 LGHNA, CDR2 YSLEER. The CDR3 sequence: CASSQRLAGGRDTQYF. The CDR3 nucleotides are TGCGCCAGCAGCCAGAGACTAGCGGGAGGGCGCGATACGCAGTATTTT.

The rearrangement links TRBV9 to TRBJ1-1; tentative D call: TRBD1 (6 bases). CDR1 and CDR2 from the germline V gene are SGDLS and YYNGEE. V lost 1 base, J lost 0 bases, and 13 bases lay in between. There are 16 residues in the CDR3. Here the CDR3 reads CASSVSQGNLNTEAFF. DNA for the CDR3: TGTGCCAGCAGCGTATCCCAGGGGAACTTGAACACTGAAGCTTTCTTT. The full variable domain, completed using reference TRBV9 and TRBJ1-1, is DSGVTQTPKHLITATGQRVTLRCSPRSGDLSVYWYQQSLDQGLQFLIQYYNGEERAKGNILERFSAQQFPDLHSELNLSSLELGDSALYFCASSVSQGNLNTEAFFGQGTRLTVV.

This chain's CDR3 is CASSRGTDYQPQHF. CDR3 in DNA: TGTGCCAGTAGTAGGGGGACGGACTATCAGCCCCAGCATTTT. The rearrangement links TRBV19 to TRBJ1-5; D is possibly TRBD1 (5 bases). Germline CDR1 LNHDA, CDR2 SQIVND (reference sequence). V lost 4 bases, J lost 5 bases, and 12 bases lay in between. This CDR3 has 14 amino acids. Full variable domain (missing parts from reference TRBV19 and TRBJ1-5): DGGITQSPKYLFRKEGQNVTLSCEQNLNHDAMYWYRQDPGQGLRLIYYSQIVNDFQKGDIAEGYSVSREKKESFPLTVTSAQKNPTAFYLCASSRGTDYQPQHFGDGTRLSIL.

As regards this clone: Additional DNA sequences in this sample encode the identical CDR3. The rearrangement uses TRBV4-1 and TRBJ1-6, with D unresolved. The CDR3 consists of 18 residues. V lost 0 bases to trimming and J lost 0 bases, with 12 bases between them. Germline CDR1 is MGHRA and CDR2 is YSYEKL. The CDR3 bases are TGCGCCAGCAGCCAAGATCAGCCGGGGAGCTCCTATAATTCACCCCTCCACTTT. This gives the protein CASSQDQPGSSYNSPLHF.

The CDR3 DNA is TGTGCCAGCAGCTTAGTGACAGGGGGTGAGACCCAGTACTTC. Its protein is CASSLVTGGETQYF. This chain uses TRBV5-6 with TRBJ2-5, with 9 positions matching TRBD1. Germline V gene data show CDR1 as SGHDT and CDR2 as YYEEEE. V was pared by 2 bases and J by 5 bases, with 4 bases of the junction left unmatched. The length of the CDR3 is 14 residues.

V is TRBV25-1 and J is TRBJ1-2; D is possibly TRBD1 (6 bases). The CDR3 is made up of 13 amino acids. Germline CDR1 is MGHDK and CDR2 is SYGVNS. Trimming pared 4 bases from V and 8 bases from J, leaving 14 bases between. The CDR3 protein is CASSVTGTSGYTF. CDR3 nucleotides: TGTGCCAGCAGTGTTACAGGGACTTCGGGCTACACCTTC.

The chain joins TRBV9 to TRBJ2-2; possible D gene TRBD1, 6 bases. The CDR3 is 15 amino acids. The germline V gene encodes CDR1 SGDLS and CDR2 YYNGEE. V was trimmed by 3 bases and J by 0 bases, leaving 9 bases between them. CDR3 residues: CASSGQVPNTGELFF. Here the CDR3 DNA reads TGTGCCAGCAGCGGACAGGTTCCGAACACCGGGGAGCTGTTTTTT.